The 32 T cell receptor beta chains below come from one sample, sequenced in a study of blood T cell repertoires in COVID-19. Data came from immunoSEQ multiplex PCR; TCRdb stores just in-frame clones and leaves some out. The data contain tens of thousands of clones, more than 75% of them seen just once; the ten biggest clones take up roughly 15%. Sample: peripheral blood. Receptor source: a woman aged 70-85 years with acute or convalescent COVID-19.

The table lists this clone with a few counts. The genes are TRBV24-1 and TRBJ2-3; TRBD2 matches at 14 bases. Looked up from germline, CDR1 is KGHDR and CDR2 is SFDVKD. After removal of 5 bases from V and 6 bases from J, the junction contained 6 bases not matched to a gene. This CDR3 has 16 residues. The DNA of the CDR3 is TGTGCCACCAGTGCCGGACTAGCGGGGGGATGGGATACGCAGTATTTT. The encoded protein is CATSAGLAGGWDTQYF.

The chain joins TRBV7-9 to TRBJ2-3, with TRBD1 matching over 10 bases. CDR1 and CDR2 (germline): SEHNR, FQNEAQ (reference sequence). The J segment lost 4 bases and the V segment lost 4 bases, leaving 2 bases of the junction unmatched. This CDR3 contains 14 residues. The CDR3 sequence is CASSSGQGADTQYF. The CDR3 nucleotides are TGTGCCAGCAGCTCCGGACAGGGGGCAGATACGCAGTATTTT.

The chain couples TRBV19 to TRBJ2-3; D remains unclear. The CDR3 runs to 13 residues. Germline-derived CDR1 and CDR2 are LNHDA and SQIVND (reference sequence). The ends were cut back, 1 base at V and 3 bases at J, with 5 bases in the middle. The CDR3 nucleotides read TGTGCCAGTAGTATAGTACTAACAGATACGCAGTATTTT. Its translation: CASSIVLTDTQYF.

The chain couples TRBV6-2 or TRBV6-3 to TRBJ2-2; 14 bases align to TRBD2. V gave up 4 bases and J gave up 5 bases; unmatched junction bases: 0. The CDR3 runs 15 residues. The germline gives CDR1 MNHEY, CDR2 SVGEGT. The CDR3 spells CASSWTSGRTGELFF. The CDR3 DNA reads TGTGCCAGCAGTTGGACTAGCGGGAGGACCGGGGAGCTGTTTTTT.

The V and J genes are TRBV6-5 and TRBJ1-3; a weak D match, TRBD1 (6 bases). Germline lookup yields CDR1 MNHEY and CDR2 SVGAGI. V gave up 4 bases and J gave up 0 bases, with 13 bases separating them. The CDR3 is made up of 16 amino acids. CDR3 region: CASSSLTGPSGNTIYF. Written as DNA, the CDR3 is TGTGCCAGCAGTTCGCTTACAGGGCCCTCTGGAAACACCATATATTTT.

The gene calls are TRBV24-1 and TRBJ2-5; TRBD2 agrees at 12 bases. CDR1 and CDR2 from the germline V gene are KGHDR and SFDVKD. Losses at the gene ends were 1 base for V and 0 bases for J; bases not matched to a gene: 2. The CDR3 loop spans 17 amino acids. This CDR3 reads CATSDFASGGDQETQYF. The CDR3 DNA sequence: TGTGCCACCAGTGATTTTGCTAGCGGGGGGGACCAAGAGACCCAGTACTTC.

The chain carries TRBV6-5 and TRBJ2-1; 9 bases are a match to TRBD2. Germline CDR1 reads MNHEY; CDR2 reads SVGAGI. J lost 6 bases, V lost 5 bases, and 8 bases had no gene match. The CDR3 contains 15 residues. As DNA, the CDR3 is TGTGCCAGCAGTCTTAGCGGGAGCGACTCCAATGAGCAGTTCTTC. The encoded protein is CASSLSGSDSNEQFF.

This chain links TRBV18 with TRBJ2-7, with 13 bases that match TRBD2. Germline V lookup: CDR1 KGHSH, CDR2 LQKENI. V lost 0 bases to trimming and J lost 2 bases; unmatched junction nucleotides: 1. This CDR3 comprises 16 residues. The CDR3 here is CASSPPGLAGPYEQYV. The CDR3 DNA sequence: TGTGCCAGCTCACCACCGGGACTAGCGGGACCCTACGAGCAGTACGTC.

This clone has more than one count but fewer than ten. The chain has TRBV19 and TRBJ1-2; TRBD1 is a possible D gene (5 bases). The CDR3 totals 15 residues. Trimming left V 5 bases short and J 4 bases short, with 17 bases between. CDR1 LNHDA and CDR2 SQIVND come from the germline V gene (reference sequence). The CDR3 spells CASSGQGGLGYGYTF. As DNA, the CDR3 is TGTGCCAGTAGTGGGCAGGGAGGTTTGGGCTATGGCTACACCTTC.

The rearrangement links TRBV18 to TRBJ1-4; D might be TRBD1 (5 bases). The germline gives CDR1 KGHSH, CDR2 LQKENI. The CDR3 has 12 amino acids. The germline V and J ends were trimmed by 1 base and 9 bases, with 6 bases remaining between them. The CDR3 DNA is TGTGCCAGCTCACCACAGGGGCAAAAACTGTTTTTT. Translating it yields CASSPQGQKLFF.

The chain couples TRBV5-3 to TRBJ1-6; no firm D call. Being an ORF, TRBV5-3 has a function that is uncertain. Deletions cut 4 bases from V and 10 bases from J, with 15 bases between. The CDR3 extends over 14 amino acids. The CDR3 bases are TGTGCCAGAAGCCGTATGAGGGTCAAATCACCCCTCCACTTT. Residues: CARSRMRVKSPLHF.

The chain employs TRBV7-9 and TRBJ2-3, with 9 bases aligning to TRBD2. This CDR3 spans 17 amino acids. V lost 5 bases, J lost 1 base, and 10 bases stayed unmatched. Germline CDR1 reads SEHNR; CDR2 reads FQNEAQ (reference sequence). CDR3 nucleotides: TGTGCCAGCAGCCCGGCCCGGCTAGCGGGGCGCACAGATACGCAGTATTTT. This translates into CASSPARLAGRTDTQYF.

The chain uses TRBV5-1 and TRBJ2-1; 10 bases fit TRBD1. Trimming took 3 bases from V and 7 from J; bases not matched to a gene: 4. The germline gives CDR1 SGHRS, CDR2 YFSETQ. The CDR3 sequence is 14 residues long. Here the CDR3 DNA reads TGCGCCAGCAGCTCCCGGGACAGGGGTAATGAGCAGTTCTTC. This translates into CASSSRDRGNEQFF.

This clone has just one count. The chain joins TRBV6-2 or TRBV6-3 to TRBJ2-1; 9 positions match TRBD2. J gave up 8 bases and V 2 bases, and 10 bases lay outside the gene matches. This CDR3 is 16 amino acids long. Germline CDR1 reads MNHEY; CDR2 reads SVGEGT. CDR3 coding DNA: TGTGCCAGCAGTTACCTGTCCGCGGGGGGGCCCCATGAGCAGTTCTTC. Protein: CASSYLSAGGPHEQFF.

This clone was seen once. CDR3: CASSQDIGSSGRADTQYF. Written as DNA, the CDR3 is TGCGCCAGCAGCCAAGATATCGGCTCTAGCGGGAGGGCAGATACGCAGTATTTT. This chain links TRBV4-3 with TRBJ2-3, with 12 bases matching TRBD2. V trimming: 0 bases; J trimming: 4 bases; junction bases outside the gene matches: 8. The CDR3 sequence is 18 residues long. Looked up from germline, CDR1 is LGHNA and CDR2 is YSLEER.

The CDR3 coding sequence is TGTGCCAGCAGCCCCCAGGGATTTACCCTCCACTTT. Translating it yields CASSPQGFTLHF. The chain is built from TRBV7-9 and TRBJ1-6; weak D call: TRBD1 (5 bases). Trimming shortened V by 5 bases and J by 14 bases, and 13 bases separated the two germline ends. Germline assignment: CDR1 SEHNR and CDR2 FQNEAQ (reference sequence). This CDR3 contains 12 residues.

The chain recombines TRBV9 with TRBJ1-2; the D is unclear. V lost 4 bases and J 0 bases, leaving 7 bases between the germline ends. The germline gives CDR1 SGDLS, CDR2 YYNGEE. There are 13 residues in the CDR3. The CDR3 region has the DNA TGTGCCAGCAGCTTCGACACTAACTATGGCTACACCTTC. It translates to CASSFDTNYGYTF.

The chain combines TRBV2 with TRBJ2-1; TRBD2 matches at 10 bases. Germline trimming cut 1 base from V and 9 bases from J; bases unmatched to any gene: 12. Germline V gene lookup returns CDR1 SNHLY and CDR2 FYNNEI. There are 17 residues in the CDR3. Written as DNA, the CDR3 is TGTGCCAGCAGTGAAGAAGGGCAGCGGGAGGGCCGCATTGAGCAGTTCTTC. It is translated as CASSEEGQREGRIEQFF.

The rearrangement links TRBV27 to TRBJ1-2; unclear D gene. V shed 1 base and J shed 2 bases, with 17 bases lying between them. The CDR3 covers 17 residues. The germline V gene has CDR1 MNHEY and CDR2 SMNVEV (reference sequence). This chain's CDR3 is CASSLLGTDLGNYGYTF. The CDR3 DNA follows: TGTGCCAGCAGTTTATTAGGAACGGATCTCGGGAACTATGGCTACACCTTC.

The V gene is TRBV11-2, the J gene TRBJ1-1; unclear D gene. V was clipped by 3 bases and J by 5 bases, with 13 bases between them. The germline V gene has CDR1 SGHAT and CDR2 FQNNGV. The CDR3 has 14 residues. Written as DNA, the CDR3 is TGTGCCAGCAGCTTTCACTCGGGATATACTGAAGCTTTCTTT. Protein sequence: CASSFHSGYTEAFF.

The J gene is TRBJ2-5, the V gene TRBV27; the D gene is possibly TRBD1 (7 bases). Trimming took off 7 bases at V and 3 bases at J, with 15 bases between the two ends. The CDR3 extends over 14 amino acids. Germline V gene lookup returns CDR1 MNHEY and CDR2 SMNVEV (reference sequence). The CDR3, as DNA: TGTGCCAGCATTATCAGGGGGGTCAAAGAGACCCAGTACTTC. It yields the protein CASIIRGVKETQYF.

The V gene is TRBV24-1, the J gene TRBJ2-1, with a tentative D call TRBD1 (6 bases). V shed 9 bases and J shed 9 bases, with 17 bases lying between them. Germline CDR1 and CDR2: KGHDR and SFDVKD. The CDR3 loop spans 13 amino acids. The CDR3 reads CATRGAGAGEQFF. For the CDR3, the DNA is TGTGCCACCCGAGGGGCAGGGGCGGGTGAGCAGTTCTTC.

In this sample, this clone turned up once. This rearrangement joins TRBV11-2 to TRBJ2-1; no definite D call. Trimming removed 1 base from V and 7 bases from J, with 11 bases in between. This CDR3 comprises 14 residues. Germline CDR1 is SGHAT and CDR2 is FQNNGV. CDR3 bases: TGTGCCAGCAGCTTAGGTTACGGGTTAAATGAGCAGTTCTTC. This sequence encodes CASSLGYGLNEQFF.

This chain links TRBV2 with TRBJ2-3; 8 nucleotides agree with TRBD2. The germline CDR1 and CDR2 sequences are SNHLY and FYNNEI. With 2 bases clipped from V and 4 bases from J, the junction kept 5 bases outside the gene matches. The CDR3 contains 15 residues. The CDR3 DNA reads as TGTGCCAGCAGTGAAACGGGGGGGCCGTCAGATACGCAGTATTTT. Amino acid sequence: CASSETGGPSDTQYF.

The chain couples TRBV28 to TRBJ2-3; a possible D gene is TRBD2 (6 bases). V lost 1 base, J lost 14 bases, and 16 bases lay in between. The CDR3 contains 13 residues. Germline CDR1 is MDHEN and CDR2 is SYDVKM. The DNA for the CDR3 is TGTGCCAGCAGTTTATATTCTGAGGGACTGAGGTATTTT. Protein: CASSLYSEGLRYF.

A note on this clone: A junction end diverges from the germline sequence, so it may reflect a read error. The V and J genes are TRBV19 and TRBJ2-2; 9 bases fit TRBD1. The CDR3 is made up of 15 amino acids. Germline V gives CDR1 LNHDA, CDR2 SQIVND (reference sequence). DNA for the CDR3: TGTGCCAGTAAAAAGGGACAGGGACACACCGGGGAGTTGTTTTTT. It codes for CASKKGQGHTGELFF.

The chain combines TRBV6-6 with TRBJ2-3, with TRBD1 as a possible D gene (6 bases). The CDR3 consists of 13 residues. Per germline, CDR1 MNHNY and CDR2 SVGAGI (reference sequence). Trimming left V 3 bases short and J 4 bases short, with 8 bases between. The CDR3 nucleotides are TGTGCCAGCAGTTATGGGGGCTCAGATACGCAGTATTTT. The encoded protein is CASSYGGSDTQYF.

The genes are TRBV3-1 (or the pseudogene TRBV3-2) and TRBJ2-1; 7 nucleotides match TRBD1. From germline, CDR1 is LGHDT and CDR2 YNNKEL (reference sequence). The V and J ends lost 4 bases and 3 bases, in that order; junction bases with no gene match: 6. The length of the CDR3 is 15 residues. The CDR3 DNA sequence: TGTGCCAGCAGCCCTCGACAGGGAAACTACAATGAGCAGTTCTTC. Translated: CASSPRQGNYNEQFF.

As DNA, the CDR3 is TGTGCCAGCAGTGCTATTCATTCGCCCAATGAGCAGTTCTTC. The encoded protein is CASSAIHSPNEQFF. This chain uses TRBV27 with TRBJ2-1; D gene ambiguous. V dropped 5 bases and J dropped 6 bases, with 14 bases sitting between them. The CDR3 spans 14 residues. Germline lookup yields CDR1 MNHEY and CDR2 SMNVEV (reference sequence).

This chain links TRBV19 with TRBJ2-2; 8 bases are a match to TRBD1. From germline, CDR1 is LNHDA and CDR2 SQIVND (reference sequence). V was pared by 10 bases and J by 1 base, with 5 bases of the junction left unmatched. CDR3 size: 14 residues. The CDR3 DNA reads TGTGCCACTAAAGACAGGGGGAACACCGGGGAGCTGTTTTTT. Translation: CATKDRGNTGELFF.

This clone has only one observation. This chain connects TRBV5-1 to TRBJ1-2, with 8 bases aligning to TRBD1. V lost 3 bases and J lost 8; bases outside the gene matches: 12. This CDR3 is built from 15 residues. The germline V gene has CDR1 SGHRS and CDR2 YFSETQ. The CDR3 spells CASSWGAQGAVGYTF. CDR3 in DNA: TGCGCCAGCAGCTGGGGGGCGCAGGGGGCGGTCGGCTACACCTTC.

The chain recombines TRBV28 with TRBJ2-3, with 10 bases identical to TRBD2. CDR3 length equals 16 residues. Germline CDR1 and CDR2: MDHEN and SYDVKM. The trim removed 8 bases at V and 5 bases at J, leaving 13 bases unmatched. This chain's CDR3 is CASGRASGGVGDTQYF. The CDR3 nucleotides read TGTGCCAGCGGGAGGGCTAGCGGGGGTGTAGGAGATACGCAGTATTTT.